These T cell receptor beta chains were read from a single sample in a study of human T cells and chemical hapten exposure. TCRdb passed the 5' RACE reads through MiXCR, listing each CDR3 protein once. The data show approximately 110,000 distinct CDR3 sequences, more than 15% seen once. The receptors shown here come from a human donor in good health. The CDR3 runs from the conserved cysteine through the conserved F or W.

j_call	v_call	cdr3_aa
TRBJ2-7	TRBV10-3	CAISGTGGYEQYF
TRBJ2-2	TRBV20-1	CSARRGGEDTGELFF
TRBJ1-5	TRBV15	CATSRTGGQPQHF
TRBJ2-5	TRBV5-6	CASSSPGTSGAFGSETQYF
TRBJ2-7	TRBV27	CASRLRGSYEQYF
TRBJ2-7	TRBV7-9	CASSSPTGRSYEQYF
TRBJ2-7	TRBV2	CASRPGGGYEQYF
TRBJ2-3	TRBV30	CAWSVFSSTDTQYF
TRBJ1-1	TRBV2	CASSRGRGNTEAFF
TRBJ2-3	TRBV28	CASSFGLAASTDTQYF
TRBJ2-7	TRBV20-1	CSARDPRQYEQYF
TRBJ2-6	TRBV5-6	CASSLDRGLKSGANVLTF
TRBJ2-3	TRBV2	CASSGLVFTDTQYF
TRBJ2-3	TRBV11-2	CASSRTYGTGGPVTPDTQYF
TRBJ1-1	TRBV12-3/TRBV12-4	CASQGDHWATFF
TRBJ1-5	TRBV2	CASSPAGGNQPQHF
TRBJ2-2	TRBV28	CASRPPVVGELFF
TRBJ2-7	TRBV7-2	CASSLDLEQYF
TRBJ1-4	TRBV5-1	CASSLRQGEKLFF
TRBJ2-3	TRBV12-3/TRBV12-4	CASSPTGLGTDTQYF
TRBJ1-1	TRBV12-3/TRBV12-4	CASSQPRAVMNTEAFF
TRBJ2-1	TRBV20-1	CRGAGGPEQFF
TRBJ1-1	TRBV20-1	CSARTHLNTEAFF
TRBJ1-1	TRBV14	CASSQVTGAEAFF
TRBJ2-5	TRBV25-1	CASSYAGPQETQYF
TRBJ1-5	TRBV7-2	CASSPRSNQPHHF
TRBJ2-6	TRBV7-9	CASSLVQISSGANVLTF
TRBJ2-7	TRBV9	CASSEGLAGGTYEQYF
TRBJ1-3	TRBV9	CASSVDGLAGNTIYF
TRBJ2-7	TRBV30	CAWRPGTGYEQYF
TRBJ1-3	TRBV7-8	CASSLPHNSGNTIYF
TRBJ1-1	TRBV5-1	CASSSNPQGAAEAFF
TRBJ2-6	TRBV2	CASSEAGLGGANVLTF
TRBJ2-5	TRBV15	CATSRGTRETQYF